A single sample is the source of the 16 T cell receptor beta chains below, sequenced in a study of CD8 T cells in ankylosing spondylitis. TCRdb ran MiXCR on the 5' RACE reads and lists one entry per CDR3 protein. The sample includes 300,000 to 350,000 distinct CDR3 sequences, more than 20% of them seen just once. The sequencing sample was made of blood, either unsorted or a sorted T cell fraction (not recorded which). The origin of the receptors is a female donor with ankylosing spondylitis or in good health (not recorded which).

The sample holds a few counts of this clonotype. The V call is TRBV12-3 or TRBV12-4, the J call TRBJ2-1; no definite D call. V lost 1 base, J lost 10 bases, and 20 bases lay in between. The CDR3 length is 16 residues. CDR3 in amino acids: CASSLGELNLQWEQFF. CDR3 bases: TGTGCCAGCAGTTTAGGGGAACTAAACTTACAATGGGAGCAGTTCTTC.

This clonotype was counted between two and nine times. V is TRBV20-1 and J is TRBJ2-1; D not certain. Germline V gene sequence: CDR1 DFQATT, CDR2 SNEGSKA (reference sequence). V was cut by 5 bases and J by 10 bases, with 12 bases left in between. The CDR3 loop spans 11 amino acids. DNA of the CDR3: TGCAGTGCTTCGAATCGGCCGGAGCAGTTCTTC. It is translated as CSASNRPEQFF.

The chain combines TRBV15 with TRBJ2-1; 8 nucleotides match TRBD2. CDR1 and CDR2 from the germline V gene are LNHNV and YYDKDF (reference sequence). The J segment lost 0 bases and the V segment lost 5 bases, leaving 9 bases of the junction unmatched. This CDR3 region has 17 residues. The CDR3: CATSGVAGKSSYNEQFF. The CDR3 nucleotides are TGTGCCACCAGCGGGGTAGCGGGAAAGAGCTCCTACAATGAGCAGTTCTTC.

This clonotype was seen more than once but under ten times. V gene TRBV5-8 combines with J gene TRBJ1-5; TRBD1 might be the D (5 bases). V was trimmed by 7 bases and J by 11 bases, leaving 16 bases between them. Germline-derived CDR1 and CDR2 are SGHTS and YDEGEE. This CDR3 spans 12 amino acids. The CDR3 sequence: CASSPSWGAQHF. CDR3 DNA: TGTGCCAGCTCGCCCTCCTGGGGGGCCCAGCATTTT.

The table lists this clonotype with a few counts. The CDR3 DNA sequence: TGTGCCAGCAGCTTAGGTAGGTGGGACCCTCGTTCCGATGAGCAGTTCTTC. As protein: CASSLGRWDPRSDEQFF. The V and J genes are TRBV11-2 and TRBJ2-1; D is possibly TRBD1 or TRBD2 (5 bases each). V was pared by 1 base and J by 8 bases, with 21 bases between. The CDR3 has 17 residues. Germline values: CDR1 SGHAT, CDR2 FQNNGV.

In its sample, this clonotype was seen a few times. The chain carries TRBV6-2 or TRBV6-3 and TRBJ1-2; 8 bases line up with TRBD1. Trimming at V came to 5 bases and at J to 4 bases, leaving 12 bases not matched to a gene. Looked up from germline, CDR1 is MNHEY and CDR2 is SVGEGT. The CDR3 loop spans 16 amino acids. The CDR3 sequence: CASSHRTGKFVYGYTF. The CDR3 DNA is TGTGCCAGCAGTCACCGGACAGGGAAGTTCGTCTATGGCTACACCTTC.

This clonotype was recorded at least ten times. The chain combines TRBV7-2 with TRBJ2-1; 10 positions match TRBD2. Germline assignment: CDR1 SGHTA and CDR2 FQGNSA. There are 15 residues in the CDR3. The V and J ends lost 2 bases and 7 bases, in that order; junction bases with no gene match: 5. For the CDR3, the DNA is TGTGCCAGCAGCTTAAACAGCGGGAGGGGGAATGAGCAGTTCTTC. Encoded protein: CASSLNSGRGNEQFF.

In its sample, this clonotype was seen a few times. The chain employs TRBV12-3 or TRBV12-4 and TRBJ1-6; D unresolved. The length of the CDR3 is 16 residues. Trimming pared 2 bases from V and 0 bases from J, leaving 8 bases between. DNA for the CDR3: TGTGCCAGCAGTTTAAGGCTATACTCCTATAATTCACCCCTCCACTTT. Its translation is CASSLRLYSYNSPLHF.

This clonotype was found many times. The chain is built from TRBV29-1 and TRBJ2-1; TRBD2 matches at 13 bases. Germline V gene sequence: CDR1 SQVTM, CDR2 ANQGSEA. V was pared by 6 bases and J by 6 bases, with 11 bases of the junction left unmatched. The CDR3 totals 16 residues. The DNA of the CDR3 is TGCAGCGTAGCTGGACTAGCGGGAGTCCCCGGCAATGAGCAGTTCTTC. The encoded protein is CSVAGLAGVPGNEQFF.

This chain joins TRBV11-2 and TRBJ2-7; the D is unclear. Germline V gene data show CDR1 as SGHAT and CDR2 as FQNNGV. This CDR3 is 14 amino acids long. Trimming pared 2 bases from V and 1 base from J, leaving 9 bases between. The chain's CDR3 is CASSLYGPSYEQYF. The CDR3 bases are TGTGCCAGCAGCTTATACGGTCCTTCCTACGAGCAGTACTTC.

This clonotype appeared many times. The chain couples TRBV29-1 to TRBJ2-3; D is possibly TRBD2 (6 bases). Trimming took 5 bases from V and 9 from J, leaving 21 bases between them. The germline V gene has CDR1 SQVTM and CDR2 ANQGSEA. The CDR3 runs to 14 residues. The CDR3 reads CSVIGPGSISTQYF. CDR3 bases: TGCAGCGTTATTGGCCCCGGGAGTATTTCAACGCAGTATTTT.

This clonotype has only a few counts. The CDR3 here is CASSKRDALANTEAFF. The CDR3 DNA follows: TGTGCCAGCAGCAAACGGGACGCTCTTGCCAACACTGAAGCTTTCTTT. The V call is TRBV6-2 or TRBV6-3, the J call TRBJ1-1, with TRBD1 as a possible D gene (5 bases). The V end lost 6 bases, the J end lost 2 bases, and 19 bases lay between the germline ends. The CDR3 runs 16 residues. Germline V CDR1 and CDR2: MNHEY, SVGEGT.

The chain combines TRBV20-1 with TRBJ2-1; D tentatively fits TRBD1 or TRBD2 (5 bases each). This CDR3 is 17 amino acids long. CDR1 DFQATT and CDR2 SNEGSKA come from the germline V gene (reference sequence). Trimming left V 5 bases short and J 0 bases short, with 20 bases between. The CDR3 is CSAGPVRGPSSYNEQFF. CDR3 nucleotides: TGCAGTGCTGGACCCGTGAGGGGACCTAGCTCCTACAATGAGCAGTTCTTC.

The V call is TRBV5-4, the J call TRBJ2-5, with 8 bases identical to TRBD1. In germline, CDR1 is SGHNT, CDR2 YYREEE (reference sequence). CDR3 length: 17 amino acids. The V and J ends lost 4 bases and 5 bases, in that order; junction bases with no gene match: 16. The CDR3 nucleotides are TGTGCCAGCAGCGAATATCGGGACAGGCAAACGAAGGAGACCCAGTACTTC. It is translated as CASSEYRDRQTKETQYF.

This clonotype was detected only a few times. The V call is TRBV10-1, the J call TRBJ1-2, with 8 positions matching TRBD1. From germline, CDR1 is WNHNN and CDR2 SYGVQD (reference sequence). The CDR3 loop spans 17 amino acids. Trimming cost V 10 bases and J 4 bases; bases outside gene matches: 20. The CDR3, as DNA: TGCGCCACCAGGGACCGGACAGGGCTTCCGAGGGGCTATGGCTACACCTTC. Protein sequence: CATRDRTGLPRGYGYTF.

This clonotype appeared a few times. The CDR3 DNA sequence: TGTGCCAGCAGACCAGCCACTAGCGGGAGGTACGAGCAGTACTTC. Translated, it gives CASRPATSGRYEQYF. V usage is TRBV12-3 or TRBV12-4 and J usage is TRBJ2-7; the match to TRBD2 covers 12 bases. Trimming at V came to 6 bases and at J to 4 bases, leaving 7 bases not matched to a gene. This CDR3 has 15 residues.